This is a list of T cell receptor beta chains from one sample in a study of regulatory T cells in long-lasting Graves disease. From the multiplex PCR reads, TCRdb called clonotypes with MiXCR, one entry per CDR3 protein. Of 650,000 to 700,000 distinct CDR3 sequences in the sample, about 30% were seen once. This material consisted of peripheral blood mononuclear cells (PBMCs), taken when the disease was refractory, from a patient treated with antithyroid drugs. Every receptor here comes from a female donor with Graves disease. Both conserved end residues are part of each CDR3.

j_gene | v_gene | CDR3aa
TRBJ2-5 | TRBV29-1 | CSSTVQETQYF
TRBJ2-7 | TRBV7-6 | CASSPNAYEQYF
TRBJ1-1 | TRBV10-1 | CASSDPARTEAFF
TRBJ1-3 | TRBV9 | CASSDIRSSGNTIYF
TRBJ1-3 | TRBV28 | CASNPHRAGNTIYF
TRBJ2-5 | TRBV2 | CASSSQGEYETQYF
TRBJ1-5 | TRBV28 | CASSRTGSGHNQPQHF
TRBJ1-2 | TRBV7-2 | CASSTGGGVHGYTF
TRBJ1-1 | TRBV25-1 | CASMQEPNTEAFF
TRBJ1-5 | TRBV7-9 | CASSRDSRNQPQHF
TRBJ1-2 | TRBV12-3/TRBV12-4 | CASAYAGATGHGYTF
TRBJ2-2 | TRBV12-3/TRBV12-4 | CASSLQGSNTGELFF
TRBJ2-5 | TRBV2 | CASSEVLAGDLQETQYF
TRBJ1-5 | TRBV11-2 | CASSLDQGQGHQPQHF
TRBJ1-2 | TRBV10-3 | CAISVIPGPYGYTF
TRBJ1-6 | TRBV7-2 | CASITVPGQGWDSPLHF
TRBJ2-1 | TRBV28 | CASLAATSYNEQFF
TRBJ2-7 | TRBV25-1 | CASSGTGATYEQYF
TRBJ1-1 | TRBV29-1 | CSVAWGMNTEAFF
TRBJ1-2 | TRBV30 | CACTTATGLYGYTF
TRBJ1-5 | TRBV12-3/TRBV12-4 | CASSLRTGGPARGFAQHF
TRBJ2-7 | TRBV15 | CATSEGREQYF
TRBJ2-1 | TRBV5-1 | CASRLTSGIIPYNEQFF
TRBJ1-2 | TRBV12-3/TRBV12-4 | CASTRRPDYGYTF
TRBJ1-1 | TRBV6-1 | CASYLPGTEAFF
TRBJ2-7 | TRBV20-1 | CSARDSGLSTYEQYF
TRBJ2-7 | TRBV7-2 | CASSLAQGLSNYEQYF
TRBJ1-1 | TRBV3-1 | CASSGGQVFNTEAFF
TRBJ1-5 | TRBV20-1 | CSAREEGGAGLNQPQHF
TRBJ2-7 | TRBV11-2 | CASKVAGVSYEQYF
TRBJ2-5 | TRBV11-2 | CASSLDFTSGRKTQYF